This T cell receptor (beta chain) is drawn from a study of T cells in Graves' hyperthyroidism and ophthalmopathy. The TCR beta CDR3 regions underwent amplification using RNA transcripts as the source. TCR CDR3 underwent first-round RT-PCR with the HTBI primer set. TCRdb fed the multiplex PCR reads into MiXCR, producing one record per CDR3 protein. The table lists under 300,000 distinct CDR3 sequences, about an eighth of them singletons. CDR3 length: 15 residues. V lost 4 bases to trimming and J lost 1 base, with 10 bases between them. CDR1 LGHDT and CDR2 YNNKEL come from the germline V gene (reference sequence). This clonotype was recorded many times.

This sequence originates from a woman aged 40 to 50 with Graves' hyperthyroidism. The gene calls are TRBV3-1 and TRBJ2-2; D is uncertain. The source material was blood. The CDR3 coding sequence is TGTGCCAGCAGCCCAAGTCATAAGAACACCGGGGAGCTGTTTTTT. Translating gives CASSPSHKNTGELFF.